This entry lists 18 T cell receptor beta chains sequenced from one sample in a study of early T cells in non-severe SARS-CoV-2 infection. TCRdb re-derived calls from the 5' RACE reads in MiXCR, one entry per CDR3 protein. This sample carries around 46,000 distinct CDR3 sequences, almost 5.5% of them seen once, and the ten largest clones take about 4.9%. Sample: whole blood, taken at baseline. These receptors were obtained from an adult who was a healthcare worker with PCR-confirmed SARS-CoV-2 infection or an uninfected control (not recorded which).

In this sample, this clonotype turned up many times. The chain employs TRBV6-4 and TRBJ2-2; TRBD2 matches at 9 bases. The trim removed 4 bases at V and 4 bases at J, leaving 1 base unmatched. The germline V gene encodes CDR1 MRHNA and CDR2 SNTAGT. The CDR3 is 14 amino acids. This CDR3 reads CASSVSGSTGELFF. The CDR3 coding sequence is TGTGCCAGCAGTGTTAGCGGGAGCACCGGGGAGCTGTTTTTT.

This clonotype was detected ten times or more. V gene TRBV10-2 combines with J gene TRBJ2-3; perhaps TRBD1 as D (6 bases). CDR1 is WSHSY, CDR2 SAAADI, per germline. V gave up 2 bases and J gave up 2 bases, with 11 bases separating them. This CDR3 is 15 amino acids long. The DNA of the CDR3 is TGCGCCAGCAGTGAGGGGGGCGGGCCCACAGATACGCAGTATTTT. Residues: CASSEGGGPTDTQYF.

This clonotype occurred a few times. The rearrangement joins TRBV20-1 to TRBJ2-7; 9 bases are a match to TRBD2. V was pared by 0 bases and J by 1 base, with 7 bases of the junction left unmatched. This CDR3 region has 16 residues. Germline CDR1 is DFQATT and CDR2 is SNEGSKA (reference sequence). The CDR3 bases are TGCAGTGCTAGAGATTGGCAGCGGGAGGTTTCCTACGAGCAGTACTTC. Translating it yields CSARDWQREVSYEQYF.

This clonotype was observed at least ten times. The genes are TRBV6-1 and TRBJ2-5; the D call may be TRBD1 or TRBD2 (5 bases each). Trimming shortened V by 7 bases and J by 5 bases, and 17 bases separated the two germline ends. The CDR3 contains 14 residues. Germline values: CDR1 MNHNS, CDR2 SASEGT. The CDR3 DNA is TGTGCCAGCATGGGGACCCGGGTTATGGAGACCCAGTACTTC. This sequence encodes CASMGTRVMETQYF.

The gene calls are TRBV2 and TRBJ2-5, with TRBD1 matching over 7 bases. CDR3 length equals 14 residues. Losses at the gene ends were 6 bases for V and 2 bases for J; bases not matched to a gene: 6. Germline V gene sequence: CDR1 SNHLY, CDR2 FYNNEI. CDR3: CASSSGTAQETQYF. The DNA for the CDR3 is TGTGCCAGCAGCTCCGGGACAGCACAAGAGACCCAGTACTTC.

This clonotype occurred many times. The V call is TRBV12-3 or TRBV12-4, the J call TRBJ2-1; 8 bases match TRBD1. This CDR3 is built from 15 residues. V dropped 6 bases and J dropped 0; count of bases not matched to a gene: 4. CDR3 in DNA: TGTGCCAGCAGCCGGACAGGGAGCTCCTACAATGAGCAGTTCTTC. Translating it yields CASSRTGSSYNEQFF.

This clonotype was seen ten or more times. The CDR3 here is CASAGAYEQYF. In DNA form, the CDR3 reads TGTGCCAGCGCGGGGGCCTACGAGCAGTACTTC. V and J are TRBV12-3 or TRBV12-4 and TRBJ2-7; 7 nucleotides align to TRBD2. Germline trimming cut 8 bases from V and 2 bases from J; bases unmatched to any gene: 0. CDR3 length: 11 amino acids.

This chain connects TRBV6-5 to TRBJ2-3; D is ambiguous. There are 13 residues in the CDR3. V was cut by 7 bases and J by 6 bases, with 14 bases left in between. In germline, CDR1 is MNHEY, CDR2 SVGAGI. The CDR3 protein is CASISSTWDTQYF. The CDR3 region has the DNA TGTGCCAGCATAAGCTCGACCTGGGATACGCAGTATTTT.

This clonotype was seen ten or more times. The chain combines TRBV7-6 with TRBJ2-1; weak D call: TRBD2 (5 bases). There are 16 residues in the CDR3. Trimming removed 5 bases at V and 8 bases at J, with 22 bases between. The germline CDR1 and CDR2 sequences are SGHVS and FNYEAQ. The CDR3 DNA sequence: TGTGCCAGCAGCCCTCTCTTGGCGCTCCAGAGGGATGAGCAGTTCTTC. Residues: CASSPLLALQRDEQFF.

The V call is TRBV20-1, the J call TRBJ2-7, with 14 bases fitting TRBD2. Unmatched junction bases numbered 9, after V lost 6 bases and J lost 5 bases. Germline lookup yields CDR1 DFQATT and CDR2 SNEGSKA (reference sequence). The CDR3 is made up of 15 amino acids. CDR3 bases: TGCAGTGCCAAGGGACTAGCGGGAGACTTCAACGAGCAGTACTTC. This encodes CSAKGLAGDFNEQYF.

Details on this clonotype: A much larger clone differs from this one at a single base, so this may be a read error. As the CDR3 is not closed by the conserved phenylalanine or tryptophan, this likely results from a read error. The chain has TRBV28 and TRBJ2-7; no definite D call. V was clipped by 3 bases and J by 3 bases, with 27 bases between them. This CDR3 has 19 amino acids. Germline assignment: CDR1 MDHEN and CDR2 SYDVKM. The CDR3 loop reads CASSFRAGRLTGEVYEQYS. The CDR3 DNA reads TGTGCCAGCAGTTTTCGGGCAGGCCGCCTGACGGGTGAGGTCTACGAGCAGTACTCC.

This clonotype came up many times. The chain is built from TRBV10-3 and TRBJ2-1, with 7 bases matching TRBD1. This CDR3 region has 14 residues. Germline V CDR1 and CDR2: ENHRY, SYGVKD. V gave up 10 bases and J gave up 5 bases; unmatched junction bases: 11. DNA for the CDR3: TGTGCCACCCGGTCGACAGGGCCTGACAATGAGCAGTTCTTC. Amino acid sequence: CATRSTGPDNEQFF.

This clonotype was found many times. The genes are TRBV11-2 and TRBJ2-5, with 9 bases aligning to TRBD1. This CDR3 spans 19 amino acids. Germline V gives CDR1 SGHAT, CDR2 FQNNGV. V was clipped by 5 bases and J by 1 base; unmatched bases: 17. The CDR3 DNA reads TGTGCCAGCAGCCCCAGGGCCTTACAGGGGGCTGTTCCCCAAGAGACCCAGTACTTC. Translating it yields CASSPRALQGAVPQETQYF.

A few counts support this clonotype. The CDR3, as DNA: TGTGCCATAAACAGGGGTAATGAGCAGTTCTTC. Its translation: CAINRGNEQFF. The chain recombines TRBV7-2 with TRBJ2-1, with 7 bases lining up with TRBD1. The CDR3 is 11 residues long. V lost 10 bases to trimming and J lost 7 bases; unmatched junction nucleotides: 4. Per the germline V gene, CDR1 is SGHTA and CDR2 is FQGNSA.

This clonotype occurred once. A read error is possible here, since a much larger clone lies one base away. This chain connects TRBV25-1 to TRBJ2-7; D possibly corresponds to TRBD2 (5 bases). The CDR3 is 11 residues long. Germline V lookup: CDR1 MGHDK, CDR2 SYGVNS. Here the CDR3 reads CASEGSYERYF. CDR3 DNA: TGTGCCAGCGAGGGCTCCTACGAGCGGTACTTC.

The table lists this clonotype with many counts. The V and J genes are TRBV2 and TRBJ2-5, with TRBD2 matching 13 bases. The CDR3 covers 18 residues. V trimming: 7 bases; J trimming: 0 bases; junction bases outside the gene matches: 11. Germline V gene sequence: CDR1 SNHLY, CDR2 FYNNEI. In DNA form, the CDR3 reads TGTGCCAGCACCCCCGGGACTAGCGGGGTTTCGTACCAAGAGACCCAGTACTTC. It codes for CASTPGTSGVSYQETQYF.

This clonotype was counted ten times or more. The V and J genes are TRBV7-6 and TRBJ2-5; 7 bases align to TRBD1. This CDR3 comprises 13 residues. Germline V lookup: CDR1 SGHVS, CDR2 FNYEAQ. Losses at the gene ends were 4 bases for V and 3 bases for J; bases not matched to a gene: 2. This chain's CDR3 is CASSSGQKETQYF. CDR3 nucleotides: TGTGCCAGCAGCTCGGGACAGAAAGAGACCCAGTACTTC.

This clonotype was observed at least ten times. This chain connects TRBV12-3 or TRBV12-4 to TRBJ2-7, with 7 bases matching TRBD2. With 7 bases clipped from V and 9 bases from J, the junction kept 15 bases outside the gene matches. This CDR3 spans 14 amino acids. CDR3 amino acids: CASIYPWAPGGQYF. For the CDR3, the DNA is TGTGCCAGCATCTACCCTTGGGCGCCGGGGGGGCAGTACTTC.